This TCR beta chain originates from a study of blood T cell repertoires in COVID-19. Study details: Spain, Italy and the United States supplied samples that represented acute and convalescent COVID-19. From T cells, B-cell-depleted T cells, or PBMCs came the material, which was cDNA or gDNA.

The length of the CDR3 is 13 residues. In germline, CDR1 is SGHRS, CDR2 YFSETQ. V gave up 5 bases and J gave up 5 bases, with 13 bases separating them. Per the original data handling: Reference gene primers were amplified, and this amplification served to estimate nucleated cell counts. TCRdb's copy holds only in-frame clones and misses some; the assay was immunoSEQ multiplex PCR. That table supplies the V and J calls and clone size; D and trimming were determined from the DNA. The sample contains hundreds of thousands of clones, around nine tenths of which appear only once. Specimen: peripheral blood. The chain links TRBV5-1 to TRBJ1-1; D unclear. The receptor was isolated from a man aged 35-49 years with acute or convalescent COVID-19. CDR3 DNA: TGCGCCAGCAGGCAGGCCCTTGGGACTGAAGCTTTCTTT. It codes for CASRQALGTEAFF.